This T cell receptor (beta chain) was observed in a study of blood T cell repertoires in COVID-19. The protocol was immunoSEQ multiplex PCR, while the TCRdb copy is restricted to in-frame clones and leaves out a portion. The sample holds roughly 96,000 clones; about 81% are singletons and the top ten take roughly 4.1%. Losses at the gene ends were 2 bases for V and 7 bases for J; bases not matched to a gene: 4. The CDR3 extends over 15 amino acids. CDR1 is LGHNA, CDR2 YSLEER, per germline. V gene TRBV4-3 combines with J gene TRBJ2-1, with 11 positions matching TRBD2. Sample: peripheral blood. This clonotype was sampled from a man in his 60s with acute or convalescent COVID-19. Written as DNA, the CDR3 is TGCGCCAGCAGCCAACCTAGCGGGGGGAGGAATGAGCAGTTCTTC. It translates to CASSQPSGGRNEQFF.